One sample yielded the 18 T cell receptor beta chains listed below, sequenced in a study of OX40 agonist ivuxolimab in advanced cancers. TCRdb keeps only in-frame clones here, not all; method: immunoSEQ multiplex PCR. The sample holds around 23,000 clones; 77% are singletons and the top ten take about 15%. Material: CD4+ or CD8+ T cells sorted from blood, obtained in a trial of the OX40 agonist ivuxolimab. These TCRs come from an adult with an advanced solid tumor such as melanoma, head and neck, liver or kidney cancer.

The chain employs TRBV29-1 and TRBJ2-1, with D perhaps being TRBD1 or TRBD2 (5 bases each). The ends were cut back, 6 bases at V and 3 bases at J, with 12 bases in the middle. The CDR3 runs to 13 residues. Looked up from germline, CDR1 is SQVTM and CDR2 is ANQGSEA. For the CDR3, the DNA is TGCAGCGTAACCAGGGAGAACTACAATGAGCAGTTCTTC. As protein: CSVTRENYNEQFF.

The table lists this clone with a few counts. This chain links TRBV5-6 with TRBJ2-2; D is undetermined. Germline values: CDR1 SGHDT, CDR2 YYEEEE. The CDR3 totals 16 residues. Trimming shortened V by 4 bases and J by 0 bases, and 13 bases separated the two germline ends. CDR3 in amino acids: CASSTPVVTNTGELFF. The CDR3 nucleotides read TGTGCCAGCAGCACCCCGGTCGTTACGAACACCGGGGAGCTGTTTTTT.

CDR3 DNA sequence: TGTGCCAGTAGTTTGACTAGCACAGATACGCAGTATTTT. Translation gives CASSLTSTDTQYF. The V gene is TRBV19, the J gene TRBJ2-3; D unclear. V shed 5 bases and J shed 0 bases, with 6 bases lying between them. This CDR3 comprises 13 residues. Germline-derived CDR1 and CDR2 are LNHDA and SQIVND (reference sequence).

V gene TRBV9 combines with J gene TRBJ2-1, with D perhaps TRBD1 or TRBD2 (6 bases each). Germline V gene data show CDR1 as SGDLS and CDR2 as YYNGEE. Trimming stripped 5 bases from V and 9 bases from J, with 15 bases between. The CDR3 contains 13 residues. DNA of the CDR3: TGTGCCAGCAGTCCCTGGGGGGCCGGTGAGCAGTTCTTC. Translated: CASSPWGAGEQFF.

The chain uses TRBV6-5 and TRBJ2-5; D remains unclear. With 2 bases removed from V and 0 bases from J, the gap between germline ends came to 7 bases. The CDR3 loop spans 14 amino acids. CDR1 MNHEY and CDR2 SVGAGI come from the germline V gene. The DNA of the CDR3 is TGTGCCAGCAGTTACAGACCGAACCAAGAGACCCAGTACTTC. Its protein is CASSYRPNQETQYF.

This clone came up a few times. The chain combines TRBV10-3 with TRBJ2-7; 10 positions agree with TRBD1. Losses at the gene ends were 10 bases for V and 2 bases for J; bases not matched to a gene: 8. This CDR3 is built from 14 residues. Germline V gene sequence: CDR1 ENHRY, CDR2 SYGVKD. Here the CDR3 reads CATTSGTGAYEQYF. The DNA of the CDR3 is TGTGCCACGACTTCCGGGACAGGGGCCTACGAGCAGTACTTC.

The V gene is TRBV5-4, the J gene TRBJ1-1; 8 bases fit TRBD1. The J segment lost 3 bases and the V segment lost 3 bases, leaving 7 bases of the junction unmatched. The germline gives CDR1 SGHNT, CDR2 YYREEE (reference sequence). The CDR3 runs to 15 residues. CDR3 residues: CASSSAGGADTEAFF. As DNA, the CDR3 is TGTGCCAGCAGCTCCGCAGGGGGCGCAGACACTGAAGCTTTCTTT.

The V and J genes are TRBV9 and TRBJ2-7; D remains unclear. Germline-derived CDR1 and CDR2 are SGDLS and YYNGEE. Between the trimmed V and J ends, which lost 2 bases and 4 bases, there was a span of 19 bases. The CDR3 spans 16 residues. CDR3 sequence (DNA): TGTGCCAGCAGCGTTTCCCCCATCGGGTTAGGTTACGAGCAGTACTTC. This translates into CASSVSPIGLGYEQYF. The variable domain in full, with the rest retrieved from reference TRBV9 and TRBJ2-7, is DSGVTQTPKHLITATGQRVTLRCSPRSGDLSVYWYQQSLDQGLQFLIQYYNGEERAKGNILERFSAQQFPDLHSELNLSSLELGDSALYFCASSVSPIGLGYEQYFGPGTRLTVT.

The chain links TRBV10-3 to TRBJ2-7, with D unresolved. Trimming took off 0 bases at V and 6 bases at J, with 9 bases between the two ends. CDR1 is ENHRY and CDR2 is SYGVKD in the germline V gene. The CDR3 contains 13 residues. CDR3 residues: CAISESGLGEQYF. The CDR3 DNA sequence: TGTGCCATCAGTGAGTCTGGTCTGGGCGAGCAGTACTTC.

The chain is built from TRBV4-3 and TRBJ2-5; D possibly corresponds to TRBD1 (5 bases). The CDR3 extends over 15 amino acids. Germline CDR1 reads LGHNA; CDR2 reads YSLEER. Deletions cut 1 base from V and 3 bases from J, with 12 bases between. The CDR3 protein is CASSQGQGGEETQYF. In DNA form, the CDR3 reads TGCGCCAGCAGCCAAGGGCAGGGTGGGGAAGAGACCCAGTACTTC.

This clone was picked up a small number of times. This rearrangement joins TRBV9 to TRBJ1-2; D is uncertain. With 6 bases removed from V and 8 bases from J, the gap between germline ends came to 14 bases. The V gene's germline CDR1 is SGDLS and CDR2 YYNGEE. The CDR3 totals 12 residues. The CDR3 DNA reads TGTGCCAGCACCGGGGTACGAGAGGGCTACACCTTC. This translates into CASTGVREGYTF.

The chain links TRBV7-6 to TRBJ2-7; TRBD1 matches at 7 bases. The CDR3 sequence is 16 residues long. J gave up 2 bases and V 1 base, and 8 bases lay outside the gene matches. CDR1 SGHVS and CDR2 FNYEAQ come from the germline V gene. CDR3 sequence (DNA): TGTGCCAGCAGCTTAGGGCAGGGGGAAGGGGCCTACGAGCAGTACTTC. Protein sequence: CASSLGQGEGAYEQYF.

The chain couples TRBV2 to TRBJ2-1; 12 positions match TRBD2. Germline CDR1 and CDR2: SNHLY and FYNNEI. V lost 4 bases, J lost 6 bases, and 4 bases stayed unmatched. The CDR3 totals 15 residues. CDR3 in amino acids: CASSGLAGGPNEQFF. CDR3 DNA: TGTGCCAGCAGTGGCCTAGCGGGGGGGCCCAATGAGCAGTTCTTC.

The gene calls are TRBV7-2 and TRBJ1-1; TRBD1 agrees at 9 bases. The length of the CDR3 is 14 residues. Germline V CDR1 and CDR2: SGHTA, FQGNSA. V shed 3 bases and J 4 bases; nucleotides not matched to a gene: 3. This CDR3 reads CASSLGQGSTEAFF. The CDR3 DNA follows: TGTGCCAGCAGCTTGGGACAGGGAAGCACTGAAGCTTTCTTT.

The chain is built from TRBV7-9 and TRBJ1-5; the D gene is possibly TRBD1 (5 bases). V lost 3 bases and J 3 bases, leaving 12 bases between the germline ends. CDR1 and CDR2 from the germline V gene are SEHNR and FQNEAQ (reference sequence). This CDR3 is 15 amino acids long. CDR3 bases: TGTGCCAGCAGCTTTTCAGACAGAAACAATCAGCCCCAGCATTTT. As protein: CASSFSDRNNQPQHF.

The chain has TRBV4-1 and TRBJ1-3, with 7 bases matching TRBD1. The CDR3 consists of 15 residues. Germline CDR1 is MGHRA and CDR2 is YSYEKL. V trimming: 4 bases; J trimming: 1 base; junction bases outside the gene matches: 4. The chain's CDR3 is CASSLQTGSGNTIYF. In nucleotides, the CDR3 is TGCGCCAGCAGCCTACAGACAGGGTCTGGAAACACCATATATTTT.

The V call is TRBV7-2, the J call TRBJ2-4; D uncertain. CDR1 is SGHTA, CDR2 FQGNSA, per germline. This CDR3 contains 15 residues. Trimming pared 0 bases from V and 8 bases from J, leaving 14 bases between. CDR3 region: CASSLAVAPGDIQYF. The CDR3 DNA reads TGTGCCAGCAGCTTAGCGGTGGCCCCTGGGGACATTCAGTACTTC.

The gene calls are TRBV7-9 and TRBJ1-3; 8 positions agree with TRBD1. Germline-derived CDR1 and CDR2 are SEHNR and FQNEAQ (reference sequence). The CDR3 spans 15 residues. V was clipped by 4 bases and J by 2 bases; unmatched bases: 4. In DNA, the CDR3 is TGTGCCAGCAGCTCGGACAGGGTCACTGGAAACACCATATATTTT. The encoded protein is CASSSDRVTGNTIYF.